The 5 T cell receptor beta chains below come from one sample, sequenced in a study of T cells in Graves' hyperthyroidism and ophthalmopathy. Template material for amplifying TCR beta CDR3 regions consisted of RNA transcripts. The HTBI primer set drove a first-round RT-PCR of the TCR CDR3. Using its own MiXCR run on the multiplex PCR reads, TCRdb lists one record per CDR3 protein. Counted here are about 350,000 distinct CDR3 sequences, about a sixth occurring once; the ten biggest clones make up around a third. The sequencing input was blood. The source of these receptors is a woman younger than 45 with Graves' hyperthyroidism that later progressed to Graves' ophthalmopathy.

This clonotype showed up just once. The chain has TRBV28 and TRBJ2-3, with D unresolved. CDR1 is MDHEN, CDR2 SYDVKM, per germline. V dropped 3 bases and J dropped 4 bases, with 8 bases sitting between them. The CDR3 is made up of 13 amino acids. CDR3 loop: CASSFVIPDTQYF. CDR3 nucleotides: TGTGCCAGCAGTTTCGTTATCCCAGATACGCAGTATTTT.

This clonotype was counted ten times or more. The CDR3 here is CASSGGSYSADTQYF. CDR3 nucleotides: TGTGCCAGCAGTGGGGGCTCTTACTCAGCAGATACGCAGTATTTT. V usage is TRBV2 and J usage is TRBJ2-3; tentatively, D is TRBD1 (5 bases). The length of the CDR3 is 15 residues. Germline values: CDR1 SNHLY, CDR2 FYNNEI. V lost 4 bases and J 4 bases, leaving 15 bases between the germline ends. The full variable domain, its missing parts supplied by reference TRBV2 and TRBJ2-3, is EPEVTQTPSHQVTQMGQEVILRCVPISNHLYFYWYRQILGQKVEFLVSFYNNEISEKSEIFDDQFSVERPDGSNFTLKIRSTKLEDSAMYFCASSGGSYSADTQYFGPGTRLTVL.

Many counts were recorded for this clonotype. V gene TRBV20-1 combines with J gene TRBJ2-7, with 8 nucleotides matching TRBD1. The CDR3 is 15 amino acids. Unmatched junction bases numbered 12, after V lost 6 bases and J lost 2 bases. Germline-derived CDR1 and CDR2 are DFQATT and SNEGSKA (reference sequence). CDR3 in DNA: TGCAGTGCCCATAAGGATACGACAGGGGCCTACGAGCAGTACTTC. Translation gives CSAHKDTTGAYEQYF.

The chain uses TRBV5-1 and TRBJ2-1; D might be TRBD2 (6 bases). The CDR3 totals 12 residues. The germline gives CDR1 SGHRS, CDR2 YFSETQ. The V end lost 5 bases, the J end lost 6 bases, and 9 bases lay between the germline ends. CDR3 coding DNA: TGCGCCAGCAGGGGGGGAGCCAATGAGCAGTTCTTC. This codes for CASRGGANEQFF. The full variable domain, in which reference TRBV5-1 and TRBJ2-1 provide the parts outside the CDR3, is KAGVTQTPRYLIKTRGQQVTLSCSPISGHRSVSWYQQTPGQGLQFLFEYFSETQRNKGNFPGRFSGRQFSNSRSEMNVSTLELGDSALYLCASRGGANEQFFGPGTRLTVL.

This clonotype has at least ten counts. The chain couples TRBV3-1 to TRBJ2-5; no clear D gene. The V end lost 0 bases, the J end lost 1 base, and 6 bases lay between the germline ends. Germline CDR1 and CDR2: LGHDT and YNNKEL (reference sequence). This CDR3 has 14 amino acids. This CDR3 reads CASSQEGSQETQYF. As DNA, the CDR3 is TGTGCCAGCAGCCAAGAGGGCAGCCAAGAGACCCAGTACTTC.